One and the same sample provided the 2 T cell receptor beta chains below, sequenced in a study of cytomegalovirus exposure and HLA in healthy donors (TCRdb year 2017). Receptor libraries were prepared by the immunoSEQ multiplex PCR assay. The multiplex PCR relied on a mix of 60 forward primers for TCR Vbeta segments and 13 reverse primers for TCR Jbeta segments. TCRdb mirrors the immuneACCESS table, restricted to in-frame sequences. Some clones are absent from its copies; in checked studies, under half trace to an unresolved V gene, and the reason for the others is unknown. For this sample the table gives about 120,000 clones, of which about three fifths were detected only once. 9% to 10% of the sample is in the top ten clones. The sample consisted of PBMCs. These receptors were collected from a man aged 40-49 years in good health and CMV-seropositive.

This chain connects TRBV5-1 to TRBJ2-1; 12 bases fit TRBD2. Germline CDR1 and CDR2: SGHRS and YFSETQ. The ends lost 4 bases at V and 5 bases at J; junction bases unmatched: 7. The CDR3 extends over 16 amino acids. CDR3 protein: CASSILLAGGNNEQFF. The CDR3 coding sequence is TGCGCCAGCAGCATCCTACTAGCGGGGGGAAACAATGAGCAGTTCTTC.

The V call is TRBV4-2, the J call TRBJ1-1; maybe TRBD1 (5 bases). Trimming stripped 5 bases from V and 1 base from J, with 8 bases between. This CDR3 is 13 amino acids long. The germline V gene has CDR1 LGHNA and CDR2 YNFKEQ. The CDR3 sequence: CASSRTTNTEAFF. The CDR3 nucleotides are TGTGCCAGCAGCAGGACAACGAACACTGAAGCTTTCTTT.